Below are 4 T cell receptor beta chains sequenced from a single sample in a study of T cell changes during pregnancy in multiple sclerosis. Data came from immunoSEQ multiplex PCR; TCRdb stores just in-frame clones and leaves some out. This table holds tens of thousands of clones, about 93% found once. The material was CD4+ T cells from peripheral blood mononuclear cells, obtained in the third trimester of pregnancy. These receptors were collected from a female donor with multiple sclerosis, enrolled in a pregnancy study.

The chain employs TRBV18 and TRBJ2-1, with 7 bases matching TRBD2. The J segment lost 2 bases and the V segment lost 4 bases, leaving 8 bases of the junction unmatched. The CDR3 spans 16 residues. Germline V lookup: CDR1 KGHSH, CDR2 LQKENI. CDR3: CASSQILAATYNEQFF. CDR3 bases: TGTGCCAGCTCACAAATTCTAGCGGCCACCTACAATGAGCAGTTCTTC.

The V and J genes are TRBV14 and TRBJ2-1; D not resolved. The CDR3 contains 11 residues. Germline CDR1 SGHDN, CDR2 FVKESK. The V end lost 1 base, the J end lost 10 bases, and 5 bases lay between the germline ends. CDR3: CASSQASEQFF. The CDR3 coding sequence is TGTGCCAGCAGCCAAGCCTCCGAGCAGTTCTTC.

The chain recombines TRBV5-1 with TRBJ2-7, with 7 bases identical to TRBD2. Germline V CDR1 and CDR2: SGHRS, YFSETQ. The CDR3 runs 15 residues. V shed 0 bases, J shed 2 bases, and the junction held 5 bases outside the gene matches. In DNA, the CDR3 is TGCGCCAGCAGCTTGGAAAGCGGGGCCCCCTACGAGCAGTACTTC. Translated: CASSLESGAPYEQYF.

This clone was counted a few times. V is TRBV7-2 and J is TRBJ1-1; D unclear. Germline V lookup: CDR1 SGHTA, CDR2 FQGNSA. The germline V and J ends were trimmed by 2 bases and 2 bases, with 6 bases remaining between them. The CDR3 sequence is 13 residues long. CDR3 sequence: CASSLTANTEAFF. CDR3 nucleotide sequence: TGTGCCAGCAGCTTAACAGCAAACACTGAAGCTTTCTTT.